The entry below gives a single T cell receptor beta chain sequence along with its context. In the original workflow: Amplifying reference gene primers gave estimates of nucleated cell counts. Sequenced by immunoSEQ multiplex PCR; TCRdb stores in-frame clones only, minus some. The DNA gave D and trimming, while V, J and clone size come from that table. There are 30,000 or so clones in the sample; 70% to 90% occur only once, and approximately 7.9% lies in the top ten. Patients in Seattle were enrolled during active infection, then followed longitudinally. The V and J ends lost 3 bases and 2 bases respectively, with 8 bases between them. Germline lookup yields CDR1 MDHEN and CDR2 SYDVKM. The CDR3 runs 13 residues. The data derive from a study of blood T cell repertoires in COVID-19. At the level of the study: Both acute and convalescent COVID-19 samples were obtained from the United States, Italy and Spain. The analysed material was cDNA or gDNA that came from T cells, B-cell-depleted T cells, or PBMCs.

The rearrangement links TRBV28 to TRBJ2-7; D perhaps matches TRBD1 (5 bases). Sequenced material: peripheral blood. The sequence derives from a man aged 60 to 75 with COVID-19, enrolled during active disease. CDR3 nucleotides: TGTGCCAGCAGTTTTCAGGGTCCCTACGAGCAGTACTTC. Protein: CASSFQGPYEQYF.